Listed here is a single T cell receptor beta chain. Sequencing was performed with immunoSEQ multiplex PCR; in TCRdb, only in-frame clones are kept and a portion is missing. The sample records 300,000 to 350,000 clones, around nine tenths being singletons. The CDR3 is 14 amino acids. V was shortened by 0 bases and J by 4 bases, with 7 bases between the two germline ends. CDR1 and CDR2 (germline): LNHNV, YYDKDF (reference sequence). This record belongs to a study of blood T cell repertoires in COVID-19. Study-wide context: The United States, Italy and Spain were the sources of the acute and convalescent COVID-19 samples. From T cells, B-cell-depleted T cells, or PBMCs came the material, which was cDNA or gDNA.

This rearrangement joins TRBV15 to TRBJ2-1; a weak D match, TRBD1 (6 bases). Specimen: PBMCs or T cells enriched from blood (not recorded which). This sequence originates from a man aged 30 to 39 who had recovered from COVID-19. For the CDR3, the DNA is TGTGCCACCAGCAGAGACAGGGGATACAATGAGCAGTTCTTC. It codes for CATSRDRGYNEQFF.